The rows below give T cell receptor beta chains drawn from one sample of a study of metastatic and nonmetastatic thyroid tumors. TCRdb re-called the PCR reads through MiXCR. Of approximately 15,000 clones in the sample, 20% to 25% are singletons; the top ten hold 7.5%. The sequencing sample was made of adjacent normal tissue. The receptors were sampled from a female donor with papillary thyroid cancer or a benign thyroid nodule (not recorded which). Some clones in this sample may be carry-over from other donors' samples. The CDR3 runs from the conserved cysteine through the conserved F or W. The order of the fields is D gene, clone size, V gene, J gene, CDR3 DNA, CDR3 protein. D genes are given only for firm matches. Rows give clone size only sometimes, using once, few, many, or a class for an expanded clone.

TRBD1	many	TRBV4-1	TRBJ2-7	TGCGCCAGCAGCCTTCGGGGACAGGGGATCGACGAGCAGTACTTC	CASSLRGQGIDEQYF
TRBD2	-	TRBV27	TRBJ2-7	TGTGCCAGCAGTCGACTAGCGGGAGGGTTCTACGAGCAGTACTTC	CASSRLAGGFYEQYF
TRBD2	few	TRBV7-6	TRBJ2-5	TGTGCCAGCAGCTTAGACCTAGCGGGAGTATGGACCCAGTACTTC	CASSLDLAGVWTQYF
-	many	TRBV5-6	TRBJ2-3	TGTGCCAGCAACCCCCCCCCTGGGGGGCGCACAGATACGCAGTATTTT	CASNPPPGGRTDTQYF
-	few	TRBV15	TRBJ1-5	TGTGCCACGAGTCCACTCATGGGGTATAGCAATCAGCCCCAGCATTTT	CATSPLMGYSNQPQHF
-	-	TRBV11-2	TRBJ2-2	TGTGCCAGCAGCCTCAAGCATGTGGAGCTGTTTTTT	CASSLKHVELFF
TRBD2	-	TRBV13	TRBJ2-1	TGTGCCAACACCGCTTCGGCGCGGGAGGGGTACGCGGGTGACAATGAGCAGTTCTTC	CANTASAREGYAGDNEQFF
-	-	TRBV28	TRBJ2-2	TGTGCCAGCAGTGCCATCACCGGGGAGCTGTTTTTT	CASSAITGELFF
-	-	TRBV10-3	TRBJ1-1	TGTGCCATCAGTGAGGACAGGATGAACACTGAAGCTTTCTTT	CAISEDRMNTEAFF
-	medium-sized	TRBV6-1	TRBJ2-1	TGTGCCAGCACCGATAGCGGCACCTACAATGAGCAGTTCTTC	CASTDSGTYNEQFF
-	few	TRBV6-1	TRBJ2-7	TGTGCCAGCAGTGAAGCACTAGCAGGATCCTACGAGCAGTACTTC	CASSEALAGSYEQYF
-	many	TRBV11-3	TRBJ2-1	TGTGCCAGCAGCGCCAACAACTACAATGAGCAGTTCTTC	CASSANNYNEQFF
-	-	TRBV20-1	TRBJ2-7	TGCAGTGCTCCATCGGGACGCCTCGCCTACGAGCAGTACTTC	CSAPSGRLAYEQYF
-	-	TRBV6-5	TRBJ1-1	TGTGCCAGCAGTTACTCGACTGGGGGGACTGAAGCTTTCTTT	CASSYSTGGTEAFF
-	-	TRBV2	TRBJ1-1	TGTGCCAGCAAAGCGGGGCGGATGAACACTGAAGCTTTCTTT	CASKAGRMNTEAFF
TRBD2	many	TRBV7-2	TRBJ2-1	TGTGCCAGCAGTCCCGGGACTAGGTACAATGAGCAGTTCTTC	CASSPGTRYNEQFF
-	many	TRBV5-5	TRBJ1-3	TGTGCCAGCAGCTTTGAAGGAGAAAACACCATATATTTT	CASSFEGENTIYF
-	-	TRBV19	TRBJ2-1	TGTGCCAGTAGTCGAACTATCGGGATTTTCAATGAGCAGTTCTTC	CASSRTIGIFNEQFF
-	many	TRBV25-1	TRBJ2-2	TGTGCCAGCAGTGACCCCGGTCCCGGGGAGCTGTTTTTT	CASSDPGPGELFF
-	many	TRBV2	TRBJ1-4	TGTGCCAGCATCGTAGGGGGGGAAGTAAATGAAAAGCTGTTTTTT	CASIVGGEVNEKLFF
-	medium-sized	TRBV12-3/TRBV12-4	TRBJ2-5	TGTGCCAGCAGTGTATCCGGGAGCCAAGAGACCCAGTACTTC	CASSVSGSQETQYF
-	-	TRBV6-1	TRBJ2-2	TGTACCAGCACATCCACCGGGGAGCTGATTTTT	CTSTSTGELIF
TRBD2	-	TRBV6-1	TRBJ2-1	TGTGCCAGCAGCCTAACTAGCGGGAGGGTGAATGAGCAGTTCTTC	CASSLTSGRVNEQFF
-	-	TRBV18	TRBJ2-1	TGTGCCAGCTCACCACACAATGAGCAGTTCTTC	CASSPHNEQFF
-	few	TRBV6-1	TRBJ2-5	TGTGCCAGCAGTGTAAACTCGAAAGGGGCCCAGTACTTC	CASSVNSKGAQYF
-	medium-sized	TRBV6-1	TRBJ2-7	TGTGCCAGCAGTGAAACCCTCAGGGGAGCGGAGCAGTACTTC	CASSETLRGAEQYF
TRBD1	-	TRBV15	TRBJ1-3	TGTGCCACCAGCAGTGGGACAGACTCTGGAAACACCATATATTTT	CATSSGTDSGNTIYF
TRBD1	-	TRBV20-1	TRBJ1-5	TGCAGTGCTAGAGATTTCGAGACAGGGGGCTCGGGGAGCAATCAGCCCCAGCATTTT	CSARDFETGGSGSNQPQHF
TRBD1	-	TRBV7-3	TRBJ2-6	TGTGCCAGCAGCTCAACGATAGGACAGGGGGTATCTGGGGCCAACGTCCTGACTTTC	CASSSTIGQGVSGANVLTF
-	many	TRBV18	TRBJ2-1	TGTGCCAGCTCACCACCCGGGTTAGAGCAGTTCTTC	CASSPPGLEQFF
TRBD1	many	TRBV20-1	TRBJ2-3	TGCAGTGCTCAACACAGGGGGCTCACAGATACGCAGTATTTT	CSAQHRGLTDTQYF
TRBD1	many	TRBV7-9	TRBJ2-5	TGTGCCAGCAGCTCGACAGGGTTGCGAGAGACCCAGTACTTC	CASSSTGLRETQYF
TRBD2	many	TRBV18	TRBJ2-7	TGTGCCAGCTCGCTAGCGGGAGGTTCCTACGAGCAGTACTTC	CASSLAGGSYEQYF
TRBD2	few	TRBV15	TRBJ2-1	TGTGCCACCATCATAGACGGCGGGAGTTACAATGAGCAGTTCTTC	CATIIDGGSYNEQFF
-	-	TRBV20-1	TRBJ2-2	TGCAGTGCTAGAGAGGGCTCCCACACCTGGGATCTGTTTTTT	CSAREGSHTWDLFF
-	-	TRBV27	TRBJ2-7	TGTCCCAGCATTTTAAGTTGGGGGGGCCGCTACCAGCAGTACTTC	CPSILSWGGRYQQYF
-	medium-sized	TRBV2	TRBJ2-7	TGTGCCAGCAGTCGGGACTCCCGGGGGGAGCAGTACTTC	CASSRDSRGEQYF
-	few	TRBV6-1	TRBJ2-7	TGTGCCATCAGTGAGATAGGCCTAAAATCCTACGAGCAGTACTTC	CAISEIGLKSYEQYF
-	-	TRBV11-2	TRBJ2-7	TGTGCCAGCAGCTTACTGGCTAGGGGGGGAACCTACGAGCAGTACTTC	CASSLLARGGTYEQYF
-	-	TRBV12-3/TRBV12-4	TRBJ2-1	TGTGCCAGCAGTTTTCAGACCCATGAGCTGTTCTTC	CASSFQTHELFF
-	-	TRBV19	TRBJ2-7	TGTGCCAGTAGTATGGGGGCATGGCTAGGCGAGCAGTACTTC	CASSMGAWLGEQYF
TRBD2	once	TRBV20-1	TRBJ2-6	TGCAGTGCTAGAAGGGAGGGCTCTGGGGCCAACGTCCTGACTTTC	CSARREGSGANVLTF
-	many	TRBV20-1	TRBJ2-4	TGCAGTGCTAGAGATCGAGGCATTCAGTACTTC	CSARDRGIQYF
-	many	TRBV20-1	TRBJ2-3	TGCAGTGCTCCGCGGACGGGCACAGATACGCAGTATTTT	CSAPRTGTDTQYF
TRBD2	few	TRBV20-1	TRBJ2-1	TGCAGTGCCCGGACTAGCGGGGGAACAAACTCCTACAATGAGCAGTTCTTC	CSARTSGGTNSYNEQFF
TRBD2	medium-sized	TRBV6-5	TRBJ2-7	TGTGCCAGCAGTTACGTTAGCGGGGATGGGGAGCAGTACTTC	CASSYVSGDGEQYF
-	-	TRBV5-1	TRBJ1-2	TGCGCCAGCAGACCGCTGGGGGGCAGGACAGATCCCCTCTATGGCTACACCTTC	CASRPLGGRTDPLYGYTF
TRBD1	-	TRBV7-2	TRBJ1-5	TGTGCCAGCAGTCGTAGACAGGGGGCAGGTCAGCCCCAGCATTTT	CASSRRQGAGQPQHF